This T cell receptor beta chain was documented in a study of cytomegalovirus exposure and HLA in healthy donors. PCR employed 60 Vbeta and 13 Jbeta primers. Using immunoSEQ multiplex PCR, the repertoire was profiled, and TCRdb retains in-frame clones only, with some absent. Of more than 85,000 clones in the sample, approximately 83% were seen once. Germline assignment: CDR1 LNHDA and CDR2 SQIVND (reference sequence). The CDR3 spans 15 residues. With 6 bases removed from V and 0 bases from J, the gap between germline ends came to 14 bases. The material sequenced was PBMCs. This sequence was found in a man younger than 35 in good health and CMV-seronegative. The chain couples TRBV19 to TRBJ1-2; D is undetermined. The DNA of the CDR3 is TGTGCCAGTAGATTGCAGATACCTTCTAACTATGGCTACACCTTC. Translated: CASRLQIPSNYGYTF.